The T cell receptor beta chain under discussion was sequenced for a study of T cells in Graves' hyperthyroidism and ophthalmopathy (dated by TCRdb to between 2018 and 2020). Study-wide context: Peripheral blood was sampled at the time of initial diagnosis, prior to any treatment. TCR V-J signatures able to tell the groups apart were searched for in a discovery cohort of some 97 patients, of whom roughly 42 had Graves' ophthalmopathy and some 60 had stable Graves' hyperthyroidism. Prospective prediction of ophthalmopathy was tested in an independent validation cohort of 18 hyperthyroidism patients and some 17 patients who later progressed to ophthalmopathy. For training and testing, the 100 or so patients in the discovery cohort were randomly divided in a 7:3 ratio. The study also compared thyroid tissue and blood T-cell repertoires from several Graves' hyperthyroidism patients. After blood sampling, hyperthyroidism patients were treated with methimazole at a starting dose of 30 mg daily, and ophthalmopathy patients were treated with high-dose intravenous methylprednisolone. The paper reports TCR Vbeta CDR3 sequencing of approximately 140 peripheral blood samples: approximately 41 ophthalmopathy, about 75 hyperthyroidism and 17 progressor patients.

The TCR beta CDR3 regions were amplified from the RNA transcripts. The first round of RT-PCR for the TCR CDR3 was performed with the HTBI primer set and the Qiagen OneStep RT-PCR kit. Libraries were constructed in a second round of multiplex PCR, after which size selection and purification were performed. Libraries were sequenced paired-end with 100 bp reads on an Illumina HiSeq2000. For the original study's pipeline: SOAPnuke was used to process the raw data, throwing out any read that contained adapters or uncalled bases, had a mean Phred below 15, or lacked an exact constant-primer or identifier match. High-quality paired reads were merged with COPE v1.2.5, and unique nucleotide sequences were defined as clonotypes. Clonotypes were aligned to IMGT TRBV, TRBD and TRBJ reference segments using MiTCR v1.1. Only V-J combinations with frequency above 0.0001, covering about 99% of repertoires, were analysed. A TCS score was defined as the ratio between F50 (clonal expansion) and ExV (chaos), using BLOSUM62-based TCRdist between CDR3 peptides within each V-J. Welch's t-statistics and random forest reduced 500 to 650 V-J features to 10 to 15, which were used in a naive Bayes classifier (R e1071). In-frame beta chains were kept once TCRdb had trimmed the public reads at Q25 with fastp and called clones with MiXCR. Entries are consolidated by CDR3 protein sequence, retaining the most common genes and DNA. These V and J calls originate from TCRdb's pipeline instead of the authors' own analysis. This sample holds 500,000 to 650,000 distinct CDR3 sequences; around 15% were observed only once. 14% of the sample goes to the ten largest clones.

The paper's findings and limits, for the study overall: In validation, the model predicted progression to ophthalmopathy a median of about 5.9 months before onset, with over 60% sensitivity and roughly 73% specificity. Most expanded thyroid clonotypes (frequency above 0.001) were also detected in blood, suggesting blood repertoires may reflect thyroid immune responses. Sample size was not statistically predetermined, and investigators were not blinded to group allocation. In cross-validation, a model built on a 13 V-J signature told ophthalmopathy apart from stable hyperthyroidism with 87.88% sensitivity and around 83% specificity, and in testing the same model reached 80%/75%.

This clonotype has ten or more counts. What this receptor recognizes is not known. Per-nucleotide qualities are absent, and no much larger clonotype sits a single base away. A patient counted as having stable Graves' hyperthyroidism if no progression to ophthalmopathy occurred over 18 months of follow-up. Hyperthyroidism patients were newly diagnosed, had a disease duration of under 2 months, and were aged 18 to 65 years. The study excluded patients with uncontrolled infections, other autoimmune diseases, pregnancy or lactation. Diagnoses relied on clinical symptoms, serum thyroxine and TRAb, thyroid ultrasound and orbital computed tomography. PBMCs were separated from under 12 ml of fresh peripheral blood using Ficoll-Paque density gradient centrifugation. Trizol reagent was used to extract total RNA, and RNA quality was then checked on an Agilent 2100 Bioanalyzer. Trimming removed 6 bases from V and 0 bases from J, leaving 4 bases between the germline ends. The germline V gene specifies SGHTA as CDR1 and FQGNSA as CDR2. Including cysteine and phenylalanine, the CDR3 has 12 amino acids. This entry keeps only the CDR3 DNA: 36 bases, framed from base 1.

The sample consisted of blood. The chain uses TRBV7-2 and TRBJ2-3; there is no confident call for the D gene. The source of this sequence is a woman in her forties with Graves' hyperthyroidism. The DNA sequence reads TGTGCCAGCAGACAAAGCACAGATACGCAGTATTTT. Translated, it reads CASRQSTDTQYF.